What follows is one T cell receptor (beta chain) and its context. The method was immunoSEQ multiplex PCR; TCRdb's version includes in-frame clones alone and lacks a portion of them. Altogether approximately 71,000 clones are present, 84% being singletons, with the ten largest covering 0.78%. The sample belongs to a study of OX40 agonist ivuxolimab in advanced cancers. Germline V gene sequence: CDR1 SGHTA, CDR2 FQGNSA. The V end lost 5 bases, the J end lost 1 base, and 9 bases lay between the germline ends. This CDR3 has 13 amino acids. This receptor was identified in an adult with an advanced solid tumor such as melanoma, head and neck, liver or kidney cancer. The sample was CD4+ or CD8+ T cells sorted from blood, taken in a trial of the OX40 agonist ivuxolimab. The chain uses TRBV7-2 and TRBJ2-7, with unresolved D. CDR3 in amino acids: CASSVTASYEQYF. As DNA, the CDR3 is TGTGCCAGCAGCGTTACAGCTTCCTACGAGCAGTACTTC.